This T cell receptor beta chain originates from a study of cytomegalovirus exposure and HLA in healthy donors. Regarding the study as a whole: The study listed approximately 160 cytomegalovirus-associated TCR beta chains.

This CDR3 has 14 residues. Per germline, CDR1 SNHLY and CDR2 FYNNEI. Trimming took off 2 bases at V and 5 bases at J, with 10 bases between the two ends. The study ran its PCR with 60 Vbeta and 13 Jbeta primers. Sequenced by immunoSEQ multiplex PCR; TCRdb stores in-frame clones only, minus some. Here the sample spans approximately 190,000 clones, around 83% being singletons. As regards this clone: Antigen specificity is unknown.

J is TRBJ1-5 and V is TRBV2, with D tentatively TRBD1 (5 bases). This TCR was sampled from a man aged 40-50 years in good health and CMV-seropositive. The sample taken for sequencing was PBMCs. CDR3 loop: CASSERGFDQPQHF. The CDR3 region has the DNA TGTGCCAGCAGTGAAAGGGGATTCGATCAGCCCCAGCATTTT.